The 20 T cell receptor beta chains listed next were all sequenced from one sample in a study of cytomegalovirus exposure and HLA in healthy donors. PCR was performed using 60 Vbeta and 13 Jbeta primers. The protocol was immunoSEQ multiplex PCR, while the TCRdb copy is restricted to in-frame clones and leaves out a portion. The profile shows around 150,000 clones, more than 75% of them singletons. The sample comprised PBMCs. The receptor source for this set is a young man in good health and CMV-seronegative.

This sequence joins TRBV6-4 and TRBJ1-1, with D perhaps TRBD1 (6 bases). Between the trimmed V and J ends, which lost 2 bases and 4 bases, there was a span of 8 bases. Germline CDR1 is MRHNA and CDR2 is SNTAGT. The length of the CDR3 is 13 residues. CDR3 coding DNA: TGTGCCAGCAGTGACAGGGGGGGCACTGAAGCTTTCTTT. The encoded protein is CASSDRGGTEAFF.

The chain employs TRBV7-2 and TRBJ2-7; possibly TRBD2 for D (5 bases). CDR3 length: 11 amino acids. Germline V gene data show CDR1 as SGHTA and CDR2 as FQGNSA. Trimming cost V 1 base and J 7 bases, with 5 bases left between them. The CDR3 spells CASSLGREQYF. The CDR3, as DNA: TGTGCCAGCAGCTTAGGGAGGGAGCAGTACTTC.

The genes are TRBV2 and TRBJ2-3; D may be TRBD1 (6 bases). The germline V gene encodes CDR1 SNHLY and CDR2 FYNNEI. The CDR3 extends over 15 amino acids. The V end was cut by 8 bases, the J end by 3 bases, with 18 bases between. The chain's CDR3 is CASAGARGGTDTQYF. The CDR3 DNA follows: TGTGCCAGCGCTGGGGCTAGAGGGGGAACAGATACGCAGTATTTT.

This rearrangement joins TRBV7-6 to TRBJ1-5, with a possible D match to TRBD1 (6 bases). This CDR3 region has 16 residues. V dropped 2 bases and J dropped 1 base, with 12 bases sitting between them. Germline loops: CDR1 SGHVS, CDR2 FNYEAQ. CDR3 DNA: TGTGCCAGCAGCTTACAAGGGGGACGAAGCAATCAGCCCCAGCATTTT. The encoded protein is CASSLQGGRSNQPQHF.

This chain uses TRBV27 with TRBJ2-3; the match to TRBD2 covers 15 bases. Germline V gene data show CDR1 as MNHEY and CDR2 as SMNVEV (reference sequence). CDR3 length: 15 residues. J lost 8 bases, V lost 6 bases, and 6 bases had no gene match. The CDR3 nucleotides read TGTGCCAGCAGATCCGGACTAGCGGGAGGGAGTACGCAGTATTTT. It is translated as CASRSGLAGGSTQYF.

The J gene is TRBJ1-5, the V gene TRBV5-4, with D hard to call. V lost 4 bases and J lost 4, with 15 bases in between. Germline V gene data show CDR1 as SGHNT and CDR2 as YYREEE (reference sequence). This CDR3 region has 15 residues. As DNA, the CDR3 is TGTGCCAGCAGCACGGGGAGAGGGCGGAATCAGCCCCAGCATTTT. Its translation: CASSTGRGRNQPQHF.

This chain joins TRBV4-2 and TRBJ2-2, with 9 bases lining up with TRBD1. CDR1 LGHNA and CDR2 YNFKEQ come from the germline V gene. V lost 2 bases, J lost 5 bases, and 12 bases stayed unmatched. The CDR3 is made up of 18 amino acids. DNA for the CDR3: TGTGCCAGCAGCCAATACGTGTCCGGGACAGGGTCGACCGGGGAGCTGTTTTTT. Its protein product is CASSQYVSGTGSTGELFF.

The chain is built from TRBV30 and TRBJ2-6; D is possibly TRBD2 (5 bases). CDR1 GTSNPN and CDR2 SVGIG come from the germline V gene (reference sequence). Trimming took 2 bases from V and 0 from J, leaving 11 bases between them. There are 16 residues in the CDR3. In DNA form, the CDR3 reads TGTGCCTGGAGTCTTAGGAGGAGCTCTGGGGCCAACGTCCTGACTTTC. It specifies CAWSLRRSSGANVLTF.

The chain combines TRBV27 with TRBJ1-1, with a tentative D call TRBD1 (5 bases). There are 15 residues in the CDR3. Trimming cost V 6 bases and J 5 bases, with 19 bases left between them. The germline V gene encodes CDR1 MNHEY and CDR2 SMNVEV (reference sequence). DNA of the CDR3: TGTGCCAGCAGATTTTCTATTGGGGGGAATACTGAAGCTTTCTTT. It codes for CASRFSIGGNTEAFF.

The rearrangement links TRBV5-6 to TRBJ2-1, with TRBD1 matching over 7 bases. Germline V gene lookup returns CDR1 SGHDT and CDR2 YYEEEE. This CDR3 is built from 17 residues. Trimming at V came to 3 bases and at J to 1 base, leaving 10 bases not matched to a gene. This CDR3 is CASSSRQGALSYNEQFF. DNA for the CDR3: TGTGCCAGCAGCTCCCGACAGGGCGCTTTATCCTACAATGAGCAGTTCTTC.

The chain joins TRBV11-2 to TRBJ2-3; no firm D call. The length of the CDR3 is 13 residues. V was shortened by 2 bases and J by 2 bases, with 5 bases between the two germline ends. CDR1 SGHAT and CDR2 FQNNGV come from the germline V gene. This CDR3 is CASSLLVTDTQYF. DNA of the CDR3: TGTGCCAGCAGCTTATTAGTCACAGATACGCAGTATTTT.

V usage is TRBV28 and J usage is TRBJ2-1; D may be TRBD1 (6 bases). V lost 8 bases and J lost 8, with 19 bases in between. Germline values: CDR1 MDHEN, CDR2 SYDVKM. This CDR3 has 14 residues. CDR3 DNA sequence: TGTGCCAGCCTACTAAACCACAGGGTCGATGAGCAGTTCTTC. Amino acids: CASLLNHRVDEQFF.

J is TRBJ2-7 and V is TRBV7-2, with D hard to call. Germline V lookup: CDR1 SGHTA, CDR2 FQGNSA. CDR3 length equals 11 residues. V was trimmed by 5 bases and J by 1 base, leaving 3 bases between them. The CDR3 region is CASSPSYEQYF. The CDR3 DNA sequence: TGTGCCAGCAGCCCATCCTACGAGCAGTACTTC.

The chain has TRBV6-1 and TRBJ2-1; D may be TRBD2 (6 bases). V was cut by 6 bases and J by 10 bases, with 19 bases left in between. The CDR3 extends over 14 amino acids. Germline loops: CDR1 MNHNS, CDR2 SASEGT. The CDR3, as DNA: TGTGCCAGCAGCCGGGACTTGGGCCGGGGCGAGCAGTTCTTC. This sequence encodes CASSRDLGRGEQFF.

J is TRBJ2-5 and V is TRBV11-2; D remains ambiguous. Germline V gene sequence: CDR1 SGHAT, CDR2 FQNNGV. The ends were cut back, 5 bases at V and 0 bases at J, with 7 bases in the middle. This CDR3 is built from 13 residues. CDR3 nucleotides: TGTGCCAGCAGCCGAGTGTACCAAGAGACCCAGTACTTC. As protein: CASSRVYQETQYF.

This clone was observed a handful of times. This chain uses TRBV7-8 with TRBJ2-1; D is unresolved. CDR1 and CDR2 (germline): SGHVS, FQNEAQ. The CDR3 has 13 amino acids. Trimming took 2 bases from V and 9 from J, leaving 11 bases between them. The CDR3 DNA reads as TGTGCCAGCAGCTTACTCATGGCCAGTGAGCAGTTCTTC. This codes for CASSLLMASEQFF.

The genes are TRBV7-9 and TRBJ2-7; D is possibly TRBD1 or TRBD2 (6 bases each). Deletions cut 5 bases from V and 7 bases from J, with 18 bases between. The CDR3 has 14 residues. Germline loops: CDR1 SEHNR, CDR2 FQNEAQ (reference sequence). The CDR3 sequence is CASSLGGGRPEQYF. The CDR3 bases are TGTGCCAGCAGCCTAGGGGGAGGAAGACCGGAGCAGTACTTC. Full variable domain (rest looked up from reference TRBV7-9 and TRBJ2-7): DTGVSQNPRHKITKRGQNVTFRCDPISEHNRLYWYRQTLGQGPEFLTYFQNEAQLEKSRLLSDRFSAERPKGSFSTLEIQRTEQGDSAMYLCASSLGGGRPEQYFGPGTRLTVT.

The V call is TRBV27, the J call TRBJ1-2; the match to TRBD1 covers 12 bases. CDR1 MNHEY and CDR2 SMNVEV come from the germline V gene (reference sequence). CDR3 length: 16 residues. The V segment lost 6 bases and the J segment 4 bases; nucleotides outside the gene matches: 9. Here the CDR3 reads CASSLGTGGFSYGYTF. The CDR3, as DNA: TGTGCCAGCAGCCTAGGGACAGGGGGCTTCAGCTATGGCTACACCTTC.

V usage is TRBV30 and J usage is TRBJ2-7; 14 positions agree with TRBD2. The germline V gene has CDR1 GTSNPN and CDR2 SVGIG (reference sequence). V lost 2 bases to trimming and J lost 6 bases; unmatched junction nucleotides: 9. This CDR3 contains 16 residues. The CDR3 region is CAWSLTGTSGSREQYF. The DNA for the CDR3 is TGTGCCTGGAGTCTCACCGGGACTAGCGGGAGTCGCGAGCAGTACTTC. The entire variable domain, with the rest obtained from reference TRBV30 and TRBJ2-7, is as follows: SQTIHQWPATLVQPVGSPLSLECTVEGTSNPNLYWYRQAAGRGLQLLFYSVGIGQISSEVPQNLSASRPQDRQFILSSKKLLLSDSGFYLCAWSLTGTSGSREQYFGPGTRLTVT.

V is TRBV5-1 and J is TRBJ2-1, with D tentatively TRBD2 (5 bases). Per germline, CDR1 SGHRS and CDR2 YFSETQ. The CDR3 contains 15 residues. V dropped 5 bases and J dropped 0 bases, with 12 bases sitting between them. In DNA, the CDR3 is TGCGCCAGCAGTCCAACTAGTGCCTCCTACAATGAGCAGTTCTTC. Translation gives CASSPTSASYNEQFF.